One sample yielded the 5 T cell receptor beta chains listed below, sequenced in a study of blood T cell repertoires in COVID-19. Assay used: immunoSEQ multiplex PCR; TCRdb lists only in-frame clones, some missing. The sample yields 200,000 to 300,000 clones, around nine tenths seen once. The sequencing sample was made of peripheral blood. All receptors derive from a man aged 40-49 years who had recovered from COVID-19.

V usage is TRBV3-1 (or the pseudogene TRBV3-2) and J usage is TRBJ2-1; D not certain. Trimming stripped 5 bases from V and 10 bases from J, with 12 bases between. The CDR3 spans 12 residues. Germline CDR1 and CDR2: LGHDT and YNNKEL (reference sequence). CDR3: CASSSNNGEQFF. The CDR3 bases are TGTGCCAGCAGCTCCAATAACGGGGAGCAGTTCTTC.

CDR3 sequence: CASSSLTSGPYEQYF. CDR3 coding DNA: TGTGCCAGCAGTTCCCTGACTAGCGGACCCTACGAGCAGTACTTC. V usage is TRBV6-2 or TRBV6-3 and J usage is TRBJ2-7; 9 positions match TRBD2. This CDR3 comprises 15 residues. With 4 bases clipped from V and 2 bases from J, the junction kept 6 bases outside the gene matches. Germline V gene data show CDR1 as MNHEY and CDR2 as SVGEGT.

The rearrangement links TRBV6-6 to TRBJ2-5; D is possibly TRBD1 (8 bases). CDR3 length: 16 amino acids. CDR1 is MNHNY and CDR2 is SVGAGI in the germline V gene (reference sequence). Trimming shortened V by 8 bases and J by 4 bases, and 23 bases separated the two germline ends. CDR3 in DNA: TGTGCCAGCGCGTCCGTAGAGACAGGGGAGGGAGAGACCCAGTACTTC. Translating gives CASASVETGEGETQYF.

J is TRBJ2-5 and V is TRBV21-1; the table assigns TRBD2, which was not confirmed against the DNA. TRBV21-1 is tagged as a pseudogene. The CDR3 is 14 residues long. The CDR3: CASSKGGGRETQYF. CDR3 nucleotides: TGTGCCAGCAGCAAAGGTGGAGGGCGGGAGACCCAGTACTTC.

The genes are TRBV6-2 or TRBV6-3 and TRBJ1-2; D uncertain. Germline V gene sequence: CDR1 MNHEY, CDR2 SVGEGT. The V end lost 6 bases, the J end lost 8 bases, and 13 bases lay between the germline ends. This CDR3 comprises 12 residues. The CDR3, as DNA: TGTGCCAGCAGCAAGAGCTCCGGGGGCTACACCTTC. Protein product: CASSKSSGGYTF.